These 11 T cell receptor beta chains originate from one sample sequenced in a study of identical twins. TCRdb fed the 5' RACE reads into MiXCR, producing one record per CDR3 protein. Among 500,000 or so distinct CDR3 sequences listed, more than 13% were seen once. The same sample was also studied in work on yellow fever vaccine responses in identical twins.

The sequencing input was CD4+ T cells sorted from blood. Receptors originate from a woman aged 18 to 35 in good health.

This clonotype was detected only a few times. The CDR3 nucleotides read TGCAGCGTAGTCCGGGCCCTAGGTAAACCCGAAAACATTCAGTACTTC. It yields the protein CSVVRALGKPENIQYF. This chain uses TRBV29-1 with TRBJ2-4; D not certain. Germline CDR1 SQVTM, CDR2 ANQGSEA. V lost 6 bases and J lost 5, with 23 bases in between. This CDR3 has 16 residues.

This clonotype appeared many times. The chain employs TRBV28 and TRBJ1-4; D ambiguous. The CDR3 consists of 13 residues. CDR1 and CDR2 (germline): MDHEN, SYDVKM. V shed 2 bases and J shed 7 bases, with 8 bases lying between them. As DNA, the CDR3 is TGTGCCAGCAGTTTAGGCTATTCTGAAAAACTGTTTTTT. Protein: CASSLGYSEKLFF.

The gene calls are TRBV2 and TRBJ1-5; D remains ambiguous. This CDR3 is built from 14 residues. V lost 2 bases, J lost 6 bases, and 11 bases lay in between. The germline gives CDR1 SNHLY, CDR2 FYNNEI. In DNA form, the CDR3 reads TGTGCCAGCAGTGAATACGGGGTTGCTCAGCCCCAGCATTTT. It yields the protein CASSEYGVAQPQHF.

This clonotype was found a few times. The CDR3 loop reads CSAARDTDNEQFF. The CDR3, as DNA: TGCAGTGCTGCCCGGGACACAGACAATGAGCAGTTCTTC. This rearrangement joins TRBV20-1 to TRBJ2-1; tentative D call: TRBD1 (6 bases). The CDR3 contains 13 residues. Deletions cut 5 bases from V and 5 bases from J, with 13 bases between. Per the germline V gene, CDR1 is DFQATT and CDR2 is SNEGSKA (reference sequence).

The CDR3 loop reads CATESWDGTDTQYF. CDR3 nucleotides: TGTGCCACCGAGAGTTGGGACGGCACAGATACGCAGTATTTT. The chain recombines TRBV24-1 with TRBJ2-3, with D perhaps given as TRBD1 or TRBD2 (5 bases each). This CDR3 has 14 residues. Per germline, CDR1 KGHDR and CDR2 SFDVKD. V shed 9 bases and J shed 1 base, with 13 bases lying between them.

In its sample, this clonotype was seen many times. The chain joins TRBV10-3 to TRBJ2-7; D is unresolved. This CDR3 contains 14 residues. Germline-derived CDR1 and CDR2 are ENHRY and SYGVKD. With 3 bases removed from V and 3 bases from J, the gap between germline ends came to 12 bases. The DNA of the CDR3 is TGTGCCATCAGTGAAGGCAGACAAATCTACGAGCAGTACTTC. Encoded protein: CAISEGRQIYEQYF.

This clonotype was detected ten times or more. The chain uses TRBV28 and TRBJ2-1, with unresolved D. Trimming stripped 3 bases from V and 4 bases from J, with 7 bases between. The CDR3 spans 13 residues. CDR1 and CDR2 (germline): MDHEN, SYDVKM. In nucleotides, the CDR3 is TGTGCCAGCAGTTTCCCGAATTACAATGAGCAGTTCTTC. Its translation: CASSFPNYNEQFF.

The chain employs TRBV3-1 and TRBJ2-2; D might be TRBD1 (6 bases). In germline, CDR1 is LGHDT, CDR2 YNNKEL (reference sequence). Trimming took off 4 bases at V and 4 bases at J, with 16 bases between the two ends. This CDR3 has 16 amino acids. The CDR3 nucleotides read TGTGCCAGCAGCCGAGGACAGAAGCGAACCACCGGGGAGCTGTTTTTT. Translation: CASSRGQKRTTGELFF. Drawing the rest from reference TRBV3-1 and TRBJ2-2, the complete variable domain is DTAVSQTPKYLVTQMGNDKSIKCEQNLGHDTMYWYKQDSKKFLKIMFSYNNKELIINETVPNRFSPKSPDKAHLNLHINSLELGDSAVYFCASSRGQKRTTGELFFGEGSRLTVL.

V gene TRBV20-1 combines with J gene TRBJ2-3; TRBD2 aligns across 10 bases. The germline V gene encodes CDR1 DFQATT and CDR2 SNEGSKA (reference sequence). V was clipped by 4 bases and J by 2 bases; unmatched bases: 6. The CDR3 is 15 residues long. CDR3 sequence (DNA): TGCAGTGCTACCAGGACTAGCGGAGCCACAGATACGCAGTATTTT. This translates into CSATRTSGATDTQYF.

This clonotype was seen a handful of times. This rearrangement joins TRBV12-3 or TRBV12-4 to TRBJ2-7; 8 bases map to TRBD2. The ends lost 3 bases at V and 2 bases at J; junction bases unmatched: 6. The CDR3 sequence is 15 residues long. CDR3 sequence reads: CASSFERGGPYEQYF. The CDR3 region has the DNA TGTGCCAGCAGTTTTGAACGGGGGGGTCCCTACGAGCAGTACTTC.

The rearrangement uses TRBV28 and TRBJ2-4; D remains ambiguous. Trimming stripped 8 bases from V and 6 bases from J, with 14 bases between. Germline V gives CDR1 MDHEN, CDR2 SYDVKM. This CDR3 region has 13 residues. The CDR3 nucleotides are TGTGCCAGCCCTTACCCGGGCCGAAACATTCAGTACTTC. It specifies CASPYPGRNIQYF.